These 16 T cell receptor beta chains came from one sample sequenced in a study of T cells in Graves' hyperthyroidism and ophthalmopathy. There were TCR beta CDR3 regions amplified from RNA transcripts. HTBI primers drove first-round RT-PCR of the TCR CDR3. TCRdb independently ran MiXCR on the multiplex PCR reads; one entry per CDR3 protein. The profile shows a few hundred thousand distinct CDR3 sequences, roughly 50% of them singletons. Sample: peripheral blood or thyroid tissue (not recorded which). These receptors were collected from an adult woman with Graves' disease, either hyperthyroidism or ophthalmopathy (not recorded which).

This clonotype was observed many times. The J gene is TRBJ1-3, the V gene TRBV7-9; D gene ambiguous. Trimming shortened V by 5 bases and J by 4 bases, and 18 bases separated the two germline ends. The CDR3 length is 16 residues. Germline-derived CDR1 and CDR2 are SEHNR and FQNEAQ (reference sequence). The CDR3 DNA reads TGTGCCAGCAGCCCACGCCTTTTTGGGTCGGGAAACACCATATATTTT. It yields the protein CASSPRLFGSGNTIYF.

This clonotype was seen a handful of times. CDR3 residues: CASSPRRGPEGPGANVLTF. CDR3 DNA sequence: TGCGCCAGCAGCCCAAGAAGAGGCCCCGAGGGGCCGGGGGCCAACGTCCTGACTTTC. This chain joins TRBV4-1 and TRBJ2-6; D assignment may be TRBD1 or TRBD2 (5 bases each). V lost 4 bases to trimming and J lost 4 bases, with 23 bases between them. Germline V CDR1 and CDR2: MGHRA, YSYEKL. The CDR3 is 19 amino acids.

The rearrangement links TRBV19 to TRBJ1-5; D call uncertain. This CDR3 has 14 residues. Trimming pared 4 bases from V and 11 bases from J, leaving 18 bases between. The germline V gene has CDR1 LNHDA and CDR2 SQIVND (reference sequence). The CDR3 protein is CASSSGRFQETQHF. The DNA for the CDR3 is TGTGCCAGTAGTAGCGGACGCTTCCAAGAGACCCAGCATTTT.

This clonotype was seen a few times. The chain employs TRBV20-1 and TRBJ1-1; D unclear. CDR3 length: 13 residues. Germline CDR1 is DFQATT and CDR2 is SNEGSKA (reference sequence). V shed 0 bases and J shed 5 bases, with 10 bases lying between them. CDR3 amino acids: CSARDGYITEAFF. CDR3 sequence (DNA): TGCAGTGCTAGAGATGGCTACATAACTGAAGCTTTCTTT.

This sequence joins TRBV15 and TRBJ2-5; 8 bases line up with TRBD2. Germline assignment: CDR1 LNHNV and CDR2 YYDKDF (reference sequence). V was clipped by 0 bases and J by 3 bases; unmatched bases: 3. The CDR3 totals 15 residues. CDR3 sequence (DNA): TGTGCCACCAGCAGAGAGCGGGGGGCCGAAGAGACCCAGTACTTC. Translating it yields CATSRERGAEETQYF.

The chain joins TRBV9 to TRBJ1-2; D unresolved. Germline V gene data show CDR1 as SGDLS and CDR2 as YYNGEE. V was cut by 3 bases and J by 8 bases, with 11 bases left in between. This CDR3 is 12 amino acids long. The CDR3 DNA reads as TGTGCCAGCAGCGCAGGTTTATGGGGCTACACCTTC. Protein sequence: CASSAGLWGYTF. Drawing the rest from reference TRBV9 and TRBJ1-2, the complete variable domain is DSGVTQTPKHLITATGQRVTLRCSPRSGDLSVYWYQQSLDQGLQFLIQYYNGEERAKGNILERFSAQQFPDLHSELNLSSLELGDSALYFCASSAGLWGYTFGSGTRLTVV.

This clonotype was detected only once. The rearrangement links TRBV29-1 to TRBJ2-5; maybe TRBD2 (6 bases). Germline CDR1 and CDR2: SQVTM and ANQGSEA. V lost 4 bases and J 0 bases, leaving 12 bases between the germline ends. The CDR3 consists of 14 residues. CDR3 region: CSVVVGGDQETQYF. As DNA, the CDR3 is TGCAGCGTTGTTGTGGGAGGAGACCAAGAGACCCAGTACTTC.

The chain uses TRBV9 and TRBJ2-5, with TRBD2 matching over 8 bases. CDR1 SGDLS and CDR2 YYNGEE come from the germline V gene. The CDR3 contains 15 residues. Unmatched junction bases numbered 8, after V lost 3 bases and J lost 4 bases. The CDR3 is CASSGSREGRETQYF. CDR3 nucleotides: TGTGCCAGCAGCGGATCCCGGGAGGGCCGAGAGACCCAGTACTTC.

This rearrangement joins TRBV29-1 to TRBJ1-4, with unresolved D. With 4 bases removed from V and 11 bases from J, the gap between germline ends came to 14 bases. CDR3 length: 12 residues. The germline V gene encodes CDR1 SQVTM and CDR2 ANQGSEA. CDR3 bases: TGCAGCGTTGTGTACGGGGATGGGAAACTGTTTTTT. Its protein product is CSVVYGDGKLFF.

This clonotype was detected many times. The chain employs TRBV2 and TRBJ2-7; perhaps TRBD2 as D (6 bases). Germline CDR1 and CDR2: SNHLY and FYNNEI. The ends were cut back, 8 bases at V and 2 bases at J, with 25 bases in the middle. The CDR3 spans 17 residues. Here the CDR3 reads CASAKTTGLLRPYEQYF. Here the CDR3 DNA reads TGTGCCAGCGCGAAAACTACGGGACTCTTACGACCCTACGAGCAGTACTTC.

The V gene is TRBV7-9, the J gene TRBJ1-1; TRBD1 is a possible D gene (5 bases). Between the trimmed V and J ends, which lost 4 bases and 11 bases, there was a span of 20 bases. The CDR3 is 14 residues long. Germline V gene sequence: CDR1 SEHNR, CDR2 FQNEAQ (reference sequence). The CDR3 sequence is CASSSEDGAGSAFF. CDR3 sequence (DNA): TGTGCCAGCAGCTCCGAAGACGGGGCAGGCTCCGCTTTCTTT.

The chain has TRBV5-4 and TRBJ1-5; no clear D. The germline gives CDR1 SGHNT, CDR2 YYREEE (reference sequence). The CDR3 has 13 residues. The CDR3 protein is CARHSYSNQPQHF. DNA of the CDR3: TGTGCTAGACACTCTTATAGCAATCAGCCCCAGCATTTT.

V is TRBV7-9 and J is TRBJ2-7, with D possibly being TRBD2 (5 bases). The length of the CDR3 is 13 residues. Per the germline V gene, CDR1 is SEHNR and CDR2 is FQNEAQ (reference sequence). Trimming left V 5 bases short and J 6 bases short, with 14 bases between. CDR3: CASSPEGISEQYF. CDR3 sequence (DNA): TGTGCCAGCAGCCCAGAGGGCATTAGCGAGCAGTACTTC.

This clonotype has at least ten counts. CDR3 region: CASSRWDGGYTF. The DNA of the CDR3 is TGTGCCAGCAGCCGGTGGGACGGTGGCTACACCTTC. The V gene is TRBV3-1, the J gene TRBJ1-2, with D possibly TRBD1 on 5 matching bases. CDR1 LGHDT and CDR2 YNNKEL come from the germline V gene (reference sequence). V lost 4 bases and J lost 7, with 10 bases in between. This CDR3 is built from 12 residues.

This clonotype was detected a few times. V is TRBV12-3 or TRBV12-4 and J is TRBJ1-1; D may be TRBD1 (6 bases). CDR3 size: 14 residues. V lost 6 bases, J lost 1 base, and 12 bases lay in between. The CDR3 DNA sequence: TGTGCCAGCAGGATAGGGACACAGAACACTGAAGCTTTCTTT. Its translation is CASRIGTQNTEAFF.

This clonotype showed up many times. The chain has TRBV5-1 and TRBJ2-7; a possible D gene is TRBD1 (8 bases). CDR1 and CDR2 (germline): SGHRS, YFSETQ. The CDR3 spans 15 residues. The germline V and J ends were trimmed by 4 bases and 5 bases, with 19 bases remaining between them. The CDR3 spells CASSLMDREGNEQYF. The CDR3 DNA reads as TGCGCCAGCAGCCTGATGGACAGGGAGGGCAACGAGCAGTACTTC.